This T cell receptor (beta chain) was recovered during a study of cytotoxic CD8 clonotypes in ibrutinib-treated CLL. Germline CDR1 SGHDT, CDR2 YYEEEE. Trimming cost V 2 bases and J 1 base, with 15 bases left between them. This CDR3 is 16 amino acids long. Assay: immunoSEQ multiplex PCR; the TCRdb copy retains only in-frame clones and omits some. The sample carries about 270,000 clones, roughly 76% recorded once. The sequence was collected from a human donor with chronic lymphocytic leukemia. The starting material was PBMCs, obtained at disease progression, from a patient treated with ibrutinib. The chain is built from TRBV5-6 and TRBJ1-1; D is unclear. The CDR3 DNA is TGTGCCAGCAGCTTCTATGTCGTCAGAGAGAACACTGAAGCTTTCTTT. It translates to CASSFYVVRENTEAFF.